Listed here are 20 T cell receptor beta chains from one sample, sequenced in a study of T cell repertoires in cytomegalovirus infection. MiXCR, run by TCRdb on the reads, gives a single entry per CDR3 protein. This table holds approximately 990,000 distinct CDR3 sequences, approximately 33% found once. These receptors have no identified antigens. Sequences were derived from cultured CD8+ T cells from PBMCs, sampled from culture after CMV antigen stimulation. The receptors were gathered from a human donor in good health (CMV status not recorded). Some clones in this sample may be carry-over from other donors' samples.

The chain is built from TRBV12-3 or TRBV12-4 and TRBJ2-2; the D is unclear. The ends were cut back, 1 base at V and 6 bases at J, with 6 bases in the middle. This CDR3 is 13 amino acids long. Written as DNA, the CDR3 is TGTGCCAGCAGTTTAGAACAGTCCGGGGAGCTGTTTTTT. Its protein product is CASSLEQSGELFF.

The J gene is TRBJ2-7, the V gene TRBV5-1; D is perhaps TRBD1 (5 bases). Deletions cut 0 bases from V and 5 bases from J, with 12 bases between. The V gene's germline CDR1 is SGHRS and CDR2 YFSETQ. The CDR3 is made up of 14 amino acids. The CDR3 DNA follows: TGCGCCAGCAGCTTGGGGGCAGGGAAAGACGAGCAGTACGTC. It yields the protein CASSLGAGKDEQYV.

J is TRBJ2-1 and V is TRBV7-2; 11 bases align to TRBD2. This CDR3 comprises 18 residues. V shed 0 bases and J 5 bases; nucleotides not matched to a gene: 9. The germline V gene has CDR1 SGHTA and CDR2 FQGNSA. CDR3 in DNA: TGTGCCAGCAGCTTAGCGCGAAGACTAGCGGGGCCCAACAATGAGCAGTTCTTC. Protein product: CASSLARRLAGPNNEQFF.

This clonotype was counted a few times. Written as DNA, the CDR3 is TGTGCCAGCAGTTTTGGAGTCTCGAGCAATCAGCCCCAGCATTTT. It is translated as CASSFGVSSNQPQHF. The chain has TRBV12-3 or TRBV12-4 and TRBJ1-5; D not resolved. The CDR3 contains 15 residues. V gave up 3 bases and J gave up 1 base, with 10 bases separating them.

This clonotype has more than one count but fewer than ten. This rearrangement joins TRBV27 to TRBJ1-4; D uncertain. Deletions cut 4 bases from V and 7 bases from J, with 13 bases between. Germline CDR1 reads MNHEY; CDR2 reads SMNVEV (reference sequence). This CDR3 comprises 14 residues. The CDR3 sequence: CASSSHGRVEKLFF. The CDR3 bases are TGTGCCAGCAGTTCCCACGGCCGGGTTGAAAAACTGTTTTTT.

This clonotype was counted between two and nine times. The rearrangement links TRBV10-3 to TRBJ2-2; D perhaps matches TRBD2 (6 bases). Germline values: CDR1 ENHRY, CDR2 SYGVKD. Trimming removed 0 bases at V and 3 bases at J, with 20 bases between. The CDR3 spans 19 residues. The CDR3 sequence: CAISESSGQLARDTGELFF. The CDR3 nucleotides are TGTGCCATCAGTGAGTCGAGTGGGCAGCTAGCGAGAGACACCGGGGAGCTGTTTTTT.

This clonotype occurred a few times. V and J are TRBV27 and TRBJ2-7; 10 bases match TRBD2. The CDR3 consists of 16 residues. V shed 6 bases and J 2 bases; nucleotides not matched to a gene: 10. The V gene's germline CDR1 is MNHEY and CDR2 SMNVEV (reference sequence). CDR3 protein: CASRLAGAFPTYEQYF. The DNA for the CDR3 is TGTGCCAGCAGGCTAGCGGGGGCCTTCCCGACCTACGAGCAGTACTTC.

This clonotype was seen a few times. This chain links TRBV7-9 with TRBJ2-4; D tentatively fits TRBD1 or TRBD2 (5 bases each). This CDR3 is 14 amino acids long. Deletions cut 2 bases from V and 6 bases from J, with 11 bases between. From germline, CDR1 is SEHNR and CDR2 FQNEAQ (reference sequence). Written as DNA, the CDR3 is TGTGCCAGCAGCTTAAGTTCGGGACGAAACATTCAGTACTTC. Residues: CASSLSSGRNIQYF.

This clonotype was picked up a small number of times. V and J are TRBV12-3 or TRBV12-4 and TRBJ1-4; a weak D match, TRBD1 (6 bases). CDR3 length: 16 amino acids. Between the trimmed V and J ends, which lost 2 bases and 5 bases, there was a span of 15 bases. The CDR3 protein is CASSLLPTGANEKLFF. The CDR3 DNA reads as TGTGCCAGCAGTTTACTCCCGACAGGAGCAAATGAAAAACTGTTTTTT.

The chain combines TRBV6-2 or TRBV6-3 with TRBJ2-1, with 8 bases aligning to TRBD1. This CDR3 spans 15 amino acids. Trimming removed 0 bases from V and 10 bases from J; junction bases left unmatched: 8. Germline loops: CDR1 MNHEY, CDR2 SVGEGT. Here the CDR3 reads CASSYSPGQGVEQFF. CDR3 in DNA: TGTGCCAGCAGTTACTCGCCCGGACAGGGTGTAGAGCAGTTCTTC.

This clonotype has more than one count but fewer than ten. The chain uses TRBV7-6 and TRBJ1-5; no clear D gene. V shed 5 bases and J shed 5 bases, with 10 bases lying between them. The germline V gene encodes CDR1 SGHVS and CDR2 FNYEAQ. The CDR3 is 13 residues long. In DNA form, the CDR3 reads TGTGCCAGCAGCACCGAGCACGATCAGCCCCAGCATTTT. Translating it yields CASSTEHDQPQHF.

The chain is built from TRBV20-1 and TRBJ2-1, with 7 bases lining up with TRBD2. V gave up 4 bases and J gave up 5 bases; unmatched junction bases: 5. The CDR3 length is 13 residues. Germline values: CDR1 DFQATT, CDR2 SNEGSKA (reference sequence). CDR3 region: CSAISGENNEQFF. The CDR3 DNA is TGCAGTGCTATCAGCGGGGAGAACAATGAGCAGTTCTTC.

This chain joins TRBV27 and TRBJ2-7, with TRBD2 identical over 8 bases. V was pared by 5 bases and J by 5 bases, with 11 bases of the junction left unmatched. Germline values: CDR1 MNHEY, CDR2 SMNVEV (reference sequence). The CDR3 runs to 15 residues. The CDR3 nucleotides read TGTGCCAGCAGTCTGGTCGGAGCGGGGGATGACGAGCAGTACTTC. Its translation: CASSLVGAGDDEQYF.

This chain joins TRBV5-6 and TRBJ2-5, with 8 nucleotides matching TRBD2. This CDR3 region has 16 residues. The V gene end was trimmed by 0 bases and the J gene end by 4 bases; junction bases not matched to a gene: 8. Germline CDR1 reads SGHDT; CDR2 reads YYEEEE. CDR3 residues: CASSLGDGGAGETQYF. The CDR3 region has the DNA TGTGCCAGCAGCTTGGGGGACGGGGGGGCCGGAGAGACCCAGTACTTC.

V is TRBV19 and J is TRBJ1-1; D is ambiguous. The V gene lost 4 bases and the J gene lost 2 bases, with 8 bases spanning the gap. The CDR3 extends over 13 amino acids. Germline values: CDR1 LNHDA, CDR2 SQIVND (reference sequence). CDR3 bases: TGTGCCAGTAGTAATGAAAGAAACACTGAAGCTTTCTTT. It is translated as CASSNERNTEAFF.

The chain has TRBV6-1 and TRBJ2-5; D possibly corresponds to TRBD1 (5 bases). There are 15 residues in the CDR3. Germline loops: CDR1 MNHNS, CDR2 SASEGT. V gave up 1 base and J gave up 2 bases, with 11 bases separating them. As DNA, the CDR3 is TGTGCCAGCAGTGAAGATGACAGAGTACAAGAGACCCAGTACTTC. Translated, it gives CASSEDDRVQETQYF.

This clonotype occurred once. CDR3 sequence (DNA): TGTGCCACCGCTATAGGGACAGGGTATTCACCCCTCCACTTT. Translating it yields CATAIGTGYSPLHF. The V and J genes are TRBV27 and TRBJ1-6, with 9 bases that match TRBD1. CDR3 size: 14 residues. V was pared by 10 bases and J by 8 bases, with 9 bases of the junction left unmatched. Per the germline V gene, CDR1 is MNHEY and CDR2 is SMNVEV (reference sequence).

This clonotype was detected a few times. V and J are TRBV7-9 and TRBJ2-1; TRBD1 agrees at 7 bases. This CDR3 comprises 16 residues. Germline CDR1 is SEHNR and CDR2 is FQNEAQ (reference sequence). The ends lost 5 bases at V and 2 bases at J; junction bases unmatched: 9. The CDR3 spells CASSGQVGEAYNEQFF. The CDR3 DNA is TGTGCCAGCAGCGGACAGGTCGGCGAGGCCTACAATGAGCAGTTCTTC.

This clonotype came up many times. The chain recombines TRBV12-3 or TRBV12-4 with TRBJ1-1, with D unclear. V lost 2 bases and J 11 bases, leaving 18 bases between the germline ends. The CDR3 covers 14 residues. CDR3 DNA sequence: TGTGCCAGCAGTTTAAGGGTGGCCAGTTGGAGGGCTTTCTTT. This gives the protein CASSLRVASWRAFF.

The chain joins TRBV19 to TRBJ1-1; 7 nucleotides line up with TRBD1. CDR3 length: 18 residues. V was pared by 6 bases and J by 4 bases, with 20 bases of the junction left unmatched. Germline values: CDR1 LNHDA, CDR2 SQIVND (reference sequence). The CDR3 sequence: CASSHLRATGKEVTEAFF. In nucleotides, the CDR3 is TGTGCCAGTAGCCATCTAAGGGCGACAGGGAAAGAAGTCACTGAAGCTTTCTTT. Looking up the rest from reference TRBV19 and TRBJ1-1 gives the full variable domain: DGGITQSPKYLFRKEGQNVTLSCEQNLNHDAMYWYRQDPGQGLRLIYYSQIVNDFQKGDIAEGYSVSREKKESFPLTVTSAQKNPTAFYLCASSHLRATGKEVTEAFFGQGTRLTVV.